This TCR beta chain was identified during a study of identical twins. The study's findings and limits: Fewer insertions were carried by abundant cord blood beta clonotypes, but none was seen in memory repertoires. The analysis was cross-sectional rather than longitudinal within donors.

Only healthy Caucasians were included as donors. One entry per CDR3 protein results from TCRdb running MiXCR on the 5' RACE reads. The data hold 300,000 or so distinct CDR3 sequences, with nearly 9.5% observed a single time. This clonotype was found many times. Its antigen is as yet unknown. V was pared by 0 bases and J by 1 base, with 7 bases between. There are 15 residues in the CDR3. Germline-derived CDR1 and CDR2 are MNHEY and SVGEGT. This sample was shared with a second study, whose subject was yellow fever vaccine responses in identical twins. That paper adds: As reported, the vaccine T cell response of twins seemed partly convergent and partly personalized.

The sequence came from a woman aged 18-29 years in good health. Sequencing was carried out using CD8+ T cells sorted from blood. The chain uses TRBV6-2 or TRBV6-3 and TRBJ2-1, with D possibly being TRBD2 (5 bases). In DNA, the CDR3 is TGTGCCAGCAGTTACTCACGGAGGTCCTACAATGAGCAGTTCTTC. Translation: CASSYSRRSYNEQFF.